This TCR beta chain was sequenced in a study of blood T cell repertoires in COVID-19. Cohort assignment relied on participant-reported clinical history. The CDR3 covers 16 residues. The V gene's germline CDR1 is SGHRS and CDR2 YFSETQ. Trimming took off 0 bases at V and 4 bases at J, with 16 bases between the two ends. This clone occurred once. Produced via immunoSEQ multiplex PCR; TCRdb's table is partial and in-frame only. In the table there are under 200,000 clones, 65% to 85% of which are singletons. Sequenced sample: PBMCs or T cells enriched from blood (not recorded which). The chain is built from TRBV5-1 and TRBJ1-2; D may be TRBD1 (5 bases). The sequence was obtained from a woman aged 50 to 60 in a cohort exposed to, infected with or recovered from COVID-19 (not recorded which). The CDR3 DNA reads TGCGCCAGCAGCTTGGGGGACCATGGGCGGGGCTATGGCTACACCTTC. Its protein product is CASSLGDHGRGYGYTF.